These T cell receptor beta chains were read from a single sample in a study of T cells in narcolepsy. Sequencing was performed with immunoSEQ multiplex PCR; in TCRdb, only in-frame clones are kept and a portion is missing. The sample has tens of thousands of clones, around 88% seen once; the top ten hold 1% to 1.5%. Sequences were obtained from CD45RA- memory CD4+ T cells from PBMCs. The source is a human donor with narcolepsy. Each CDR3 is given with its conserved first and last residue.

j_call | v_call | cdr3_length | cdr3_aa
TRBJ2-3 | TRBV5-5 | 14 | CASSKEGNADTQYF
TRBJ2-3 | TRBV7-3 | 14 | CASSLSGSSDTQYF
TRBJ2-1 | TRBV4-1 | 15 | CASSQEGLGGEKQFF
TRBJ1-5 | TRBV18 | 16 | CASSPRALSSNQPQHF
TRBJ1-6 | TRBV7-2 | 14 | CASRRRSENSPLHF
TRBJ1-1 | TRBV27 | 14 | CASSLHRGNTEAFF
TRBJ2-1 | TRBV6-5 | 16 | CASSYPRDAGRNEQFF
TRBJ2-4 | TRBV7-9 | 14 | CASSFPALKNIQYF
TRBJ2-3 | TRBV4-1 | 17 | CASSPRGGGFSTDTQYF
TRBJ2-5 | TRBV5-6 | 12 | CASSLGVETQYF
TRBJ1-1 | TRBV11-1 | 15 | CASSHPTVTDTEAFF
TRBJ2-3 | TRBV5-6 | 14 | CASTPRGRTDTQYF
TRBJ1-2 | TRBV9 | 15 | CASSVDSDDYNGYTF
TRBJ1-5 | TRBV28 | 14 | CASSIGRSYQPQHF
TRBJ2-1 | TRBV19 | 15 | CASSNPGGAGDEQFF
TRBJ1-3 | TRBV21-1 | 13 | CASPGSSGNTIYF
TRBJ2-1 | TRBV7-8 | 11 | CASSLFDEQFF
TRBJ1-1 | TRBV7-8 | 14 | CASSLVTGSTEAFF
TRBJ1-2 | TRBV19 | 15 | CASSLRRQGEYGYTF
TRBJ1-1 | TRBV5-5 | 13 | CASSSDSHTEAFF
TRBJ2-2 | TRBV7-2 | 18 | CASSLWPPTGPNTGELFF
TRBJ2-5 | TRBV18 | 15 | CASSPMKGGEETQYF
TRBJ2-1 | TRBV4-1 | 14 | CASSSVGPGNEQFF
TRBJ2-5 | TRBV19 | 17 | CASRRGDREEREETQYF
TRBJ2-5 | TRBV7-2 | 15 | CASSPGALAGGTQYF
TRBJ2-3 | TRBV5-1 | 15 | CASGPAGPGADTQYF
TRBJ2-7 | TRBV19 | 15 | CASSTGTGMRDEQYF
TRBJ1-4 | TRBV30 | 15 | CAWRSPDQAYEKLFF
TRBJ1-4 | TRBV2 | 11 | CASIIREKLFF
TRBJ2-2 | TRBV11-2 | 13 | CASSLQNTGELFF
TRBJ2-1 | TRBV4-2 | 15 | CASSQEGGRSDEQFF
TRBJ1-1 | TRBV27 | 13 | CASRGQGRTEAFF
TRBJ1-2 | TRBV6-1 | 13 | CASKGYDADGYTF
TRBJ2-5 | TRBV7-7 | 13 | CASSSETGGTQYF
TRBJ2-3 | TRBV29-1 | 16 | CSAPGLAVISTDTQYF
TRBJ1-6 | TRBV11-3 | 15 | CASSLRGSYNSPLHF
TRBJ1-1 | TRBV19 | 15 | CACLSGQGARTEAFF
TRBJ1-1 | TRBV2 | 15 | CASSEIRGRGTEAFF
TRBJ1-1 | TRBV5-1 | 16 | CASSQLSTGAGAEAFF
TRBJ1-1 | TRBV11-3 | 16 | CASSLDGNRGRAEAFF
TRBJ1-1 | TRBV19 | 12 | CASSLQGTEAFF